The 19 T cell receptor beta chains presented below share a single source sample, sequenced in a study of shared clonotypes between healthy human individuals. In the naive CD8 group, cells lacked CD45RO and were positively selected for CCR7, so terminally differentiated effector memory CD45RA+ cells were left out. Clones were sequenced by immunoSEQ multiplex PCR, and TCRdb holds only the in-frame ones, with some missing. There are 1.5 million to 2.5 million clones in the sample; approximately 95% occur only once, and 1% to 1.5% lies in the top ten. The sample taken for sequencing was naive CD8+ T cells sorted from blood. These receptors all come from a man aged 18 to 35 in good health.

Only one count was recorded for this clone. The chain combines TRBV19 with TRBJ2-7; 10 bases fit TRBD2. The CDR3 is 14 residues long. The germline V gene has CDR1 LNHDA and CDR2 SQIVND (reference sequence). With 5 bases clipped from V and 4 bases from J, the junction kept 5 bases outside the gene matches. In DNA form, the CDR3 reads TGTGCCAGTAGTGCAAGCGGGAGGGGGTACGAGCAGTACTTC. Translated: CASSASGRGYEQYF. Variable domain in full (rest from reference TRBV19 and TRBJ2-7): DGGITQSPKYLFRKEGQNVTLSCEQNLNHDAMYWYRQDPGQGLRLIYYSQIVNDFQKGDIAEGYSVSREKKESFPLTVTSAQKNPTAFYLCASSASGRGYEQYFGPGTRLTVT.

The gene calls are TRBV27 and TRBJ1-5; D gene uncertain. V lost 5 bases and J 0 bases, leaving 5 bases between the germline ends. The CDR3 totals 13 residues. Germline values: CDR1 MNHEY, CDR2 SMNVEV (reference sequence). The CDR3 loop reads CASSKYSNQPQHF. CDR3 nucleotide sequence: TGTGCCAGCAGTAAATATAGCAATCAGCCCCAGCATTTT.

V usage is TRBV11-1 and J usage is TRBJ2-1; no reliable D call. Trimming left V 1 base short and J 6 bases short, with 7 bases between. Germline loops: CDR1 SGHAT, CDR2 FQDESV (reference sequence). This CDR3 has 13 amino acids. CDR3 amino acids: CASSLVGPNEQFF. Written as DNA, the CDR3 is TGTGCCAGCAGCTTAGTCGGCCCCAATGAGCAGTTCTTC.

The V call is TRBV11-2, the J call TRBJ1-3; D possibly corresponds to TRBD1 (5 bases). The CDR3 has 14 amino acids. V lost 7 bases and J lost 0, with 10 bases in between. Germline lookup yields CDR1 SGHAT and CDR2 FQNNGV. The CDR3 DNA sequence: TGTGCCAGCAAGTTACAGGTCTCTGGAAACACCATATATTTT. It specifies CASKLQVSGNTIYF. Filled out from reference TRBV11-2 and TRBJ1-3, the complete variable domain reads EAGVAQSPRYKIIEKRQSVAFWCNPISGHATLYWYQQILGQGPKLLIQFQNNGVVDDSQLPKDRFSAERLKGVDSTLKIQPAKLEDSAVYLCASKLQVSGNTIYFGEGSWLTVV.

The chain combines TRBV28 with TRBJ2-7, with D unclear. CDR3 size: 15 residues. V dropped 2 bases and J dropped 1 base, with 12 bases sitting between them. CDR1 is MDHEN, CDR2 SYDVKM, per germline. The CDR3 nucleotides read TGTGCCAGCAGTTTAAGTGGAACAGATTCCTACGAGCAGTACTTC. Its protein is CASSLSGTDSYEQYF.

A word on this clone: The same CDR3 is also encoded by other DNA sequences in this sample. The J gene is TRBJ2-7, the V gene TRBV19; a possible D gene is TRBD1 (7 bases). Per germline, CDR1 LNHDA and CDR2 SQIVND (reference sequence). The CDR3 spans 12 residues. Between the trimmed V and J ends, which lost 11 bases and 3 bases, there was a span of 14 bases. CDR3 DNA: TGTGCCTCCTCCAGGGGGGACTACGAGCAGTACTTC. Translation gives CASSRGDYEQYF.

The gene calls are TRBV5-6 and TRBJ1-2, with D unclear. V lost 4 bases and J lost 4, with 11 bases in between. The length of the CDR3 is 13 residues. Germline CDR1 and CDR2: SGHDT and YYEEEE. CDR3 protein: CASSMISVYGYTF. The CDR3 DNA reads TGTGCCAGCAGCATGATCTCAGTCTATGGCTACACCTTC.

The CDR3 DNA reads TGTGCCAGCAGTTTAGGGACAGGGGTCAATCAGCCCCAGCATTTT. Translated: CASSLGTGVNQPQHF. J is TRBJ1-5 and V is TRBV6-5; 10 bases are shared with TRBD1. The CDR3 is 15 amino acids. Germline values: CDR1 MNHEY, CDR2 SVGAGI. V lost 4 bases, J lost 3 bases, and 3 bases stayed unmatched.

V and J are TRBV5-1 and TRBJ2-3; possible D gene TRBD2, 5 bases. Trimming cost V 0 bases and J 4 bases, with 9 bases left between them. The length of the CDR3 is 14 residues. CDR1 SGHRS and CDR2 YFSETQ come from the germline V gene. The chain's CDR3 is CASSLAGGSDTQYF. In DNA, the CDR3 is TGCGCCAGCAGCTTGGCCGGCGGGTCAGATACGCAGTATTTT.

The chain couples TRBV27 to TRBJ1-5; 8 positions match TRBD1. The germline V gene encodes CDR1 MNHEY and CDR2 SMNVEV (reference sequence). There are 17 residues in the CDR3. V trimming: 4 bases; J trimming: 2 bases; junction bases outside the gene matches: 10. CDR3 in amino acids: CASSSRTGWGGNQPQHF. CDR3 in DNA: TGTGCCAGCAGTTCAAGGACAGGGTGGGGGGGCAATCAGCCCCAGCATTTT.

This clone was counted only a few times. The V and J genes are TRBV2 and TRBJ1-1; D is uncertain. The CDR3 is 14 amino acids. Trimming took 6 bases from V and 3 from J, leaving 14 bases between them. Germline V gene sequence: CDR1 SNHLY, CDR2 FYNNEI. CDR3 residues: CASRDHRRDTEAFF. CDR3 nucleotide sequence: TGTGCCAGCAGGGATCACCGAAGGGACACTGAAGCTTTCTTT.

The gene calls are TRBV7-9 and TRBJ2-7; 9 bases map to TRBD2. Germline loops: CDR1 SEHNR, CDR2 FQNEAQ (reference sequence). The CDR3 has 16 amino acids. J gave up 6 bases and V 5 bases, and 14 bases lay outside the gene matches. The CDR3 is CASSPWGREGPSEQYF. CDR3 DNA sequence: TGTGCCAGCAGCCCATGGGGGCGGGAGGGCCCCTCCGAGCAGTACTTC.

This chain connects TRBV5-4 to TRBJ2-5, with 8 positions matching TRBD1. CDR3 length: 16 amino acids. J lost 4 bases, V lost 1 base, and 9 bases had no gene match. CDR1 and CDR2 from the germline V gene are SGHNT and YYREEE (reference sequence). CDR3 loop: CASSLQGWGTGETQYF. In nucleotides, the CDR3 is TGTGCCAGCAGCTTGCAGGGCTGGGGGACAGGAGAGACCCAGTACTTC.

In this sample, this clone turned up once. The genes are TRBV6-1 and TRBJ1-1, with TRBD1 identical over 7 bases. After removal of 7 bases from V and 3 bases from J, the junction contained 8 bases not matched to a gene. CDR1 MNHNS and CDR2 SASEGT come from the germline V gene. The length of the CDR3 is 14 residues. CDR3 nucleotides: TGTGCCAGCAATAACTACAGGGGTGACACTGAAGCTTTCTTT. Its protein product is CASNNYRGDTEAFF.

This rearrangement joins TRBV7-4 to TRBJ1-1; 8 nucleotides agree with TRBD1. The ends lost 6 bases at V and 4 bases at J; junction bases unmatched: 13. Germline CDR1 is SGHVT and CDR2 is SQSDAQ. The length of the CDR3 is 16 residues. This CDR3 is CASSHFETGAGTEAFF. DNA of the CDR3: TGTGCCAGCAGTCATTTCGAGACAGGGGCGGGCACTGAAGCTTTCTTT.

This clone was detected only once. The rearrangement links TRBV4-3 to TRBJ1-5; D is perhaps TRBD1 (5 bases). The CDR3 is 15 amino acids. Germline V gene data show CDR1 as LGHNA and CDR2 as YSLEER. The V and J ends lost 0 bases and 9 bases respectively, with 15 bases between them. CDR3 loop: CASSQERGQGGPQHF. The CDR3, as DNA: TGCGCCAGCAGCCAAGAACGGGGCCAGGGTGGGCCCCAGCATTTT.

In its sample, this clone was seen once. The chain combines TRBV27 with TRBJ2-3; the D is unclear. Trimming pared 5 bases from V and 4 bases from J, leaving 10 bases between. Germline CDR1 reads MNHEY; CDR2 reads SMNVEV (reference sequence). This CDR3 has 13 residues. The DNA of the CDR3 is TGTGCCAGCAGTCCCCAAGGTGCAGATACGCAGTATTTT. Translated: CASSPQGADTQYF.

This rearrangement joins TRBV7-8 to TRBJ2-1, with 8 bases identical to TRBD2. Trimming at V came to 5 bases and at J to 5 bases, leaving 14 bases not matched to a gene. Germline V gives CDR1 SGHVS, CDR2 FQNEAQ. This CDR3 spans 17 amino acids. The CDR3 loop reads CASSATARLATDNEQFF. CDR3 DNA: TGTGCCAGCAGCGCAACCGCCAGACTAGCGACCGACAATGAGCAGTTCTTC.

The rearrangement links TRBV10-2 to TRBJ2-3; 7 bases align to TRBD2. V dropped 3 bases and J dropped 3; count of bases not matched to a gene: 3. The CDR3 consists of 14 residues. From germline, CDR1 is WSHSY and CDR2 SAAADI. The CDR3 DNA is TGCGCCAGCAGTGACCCAGCGGGAACAGATACGCAGTATTTT. The encoded protein is CASSDPAGTDTQYF.